The 29 T cell receptor beta chains below come from one sample, sequenced in a study of T cell responses to AZD1222 COVID-19 vaccine. The repertoire was sequenced with immunoSEQ multiplex PCR; TCRdb's copy has only in-frame clones and lacks some. The table shows about 150,000 clones, with 85% to 95% occurring only once. Sequences were derived from peripheral blood, sampled on day 0 of AZD1222 vaccination. The receptors here all came from an adult in good health.

The rearrangement links TRBV18 to TRBJ1-2; 7 nucleotides line up with TRBD1. CDR3 length: 20 amino acids. V was pared by 2 bases and J by 0 bases, with 18 bases of the junction left unmatched. Per the germline V gene, CDR1 is KGHSH and CDR2 is LQKENI. The CDR3 sequence is CASSPRRRSGQELSNYGYTF. The CDR3 nucleotides are TGTGCCAGCTCACCAAGAAGGAGATCTGGACAGGAACTATCTAACTATGGCTACACCTTC.

V and J are TRBV5-1 and TRBJ2-7; 10 bases map to TRBD1. CDR3 length equals 14 residues. Germline V lookup: CDR1 SGHRS, CDR2 YFSETQ. J was trimmed by 3 bases and V by 3 bases; bases with no gene match: 3. DNA for the CDR3: TGCGCCAGCAGCTGGAGGACAGGGGGCTACGAGCAGTACTTC. It yields the protein CASSWRTGGYEQYF.

The rearrangement links TRBV2 to TRBJ1-5, with a possible D match to TRBD1 (6 bases). The CDR3 is made up of 14 amino acids. Trimming cost V 7 bases and J 7 bases, with 17 bases left between them. Per germline, CDR1 SNHLY and CDR2 FYNNEI. In DNA form, the CDR3 reads TGTGCCAGCACTGAGCGGGGGGCAGGCCAGCCCCAGCATTTT. This encodes CASTERGAGQPQHF. Full variable domain (remainder filled in from reference TRBV2 and TRBJ1-5): EPEVTQTPSHQVTQMGQEVILRCVPISNHLYFYWYRQILGQKVEFLVSFYNNEISEKSEIFDDQFSVERPDGSNFTLKIRSTKLEDSAMYFCASTERGAGQPQHFGDGTRLSIL.

This clone was counted once. The V call is TRBV29-1, the J call TRBJ2-5; D is uncertain. The CDR3 totals 15 residues. Germline V gives CDR1 SQVTM, CDR2 ANQGSEA. V was trimmed by 4 bases and J by 0 bases, leaving 15 bases between them. CDR3 DNA sequence: TGCAGCGTTGTTAGGGATCTTATACACCAAGAGACCCAGTACTTC. Its protein is CSVVRDLIHQETQYF.

J is TRBJ2-3 and V is TRBV7-6; 11 bases agree with TRBD2. Losses at the gene ends were 4 bases for V and 3 bases for J; bases not matched to a gene: 9. Germline V gene sequence: CDR1 SGHVS, CDR2 FNYEAQ. The CDR3 has 17 amino acids. The CDR3, as DNA: TGTGCCAGCAGCTCGGGGGCTAGCGGGAGGAGGACAGATACGCAGTATTTT. Amino acids: CASSSGASGRRTDTQYF.

The CDR3 protein is CASSQQFQEVDEQFF. The CDR3 region has the DNA TGCGCCAGCAGCCAACAGTTCCAGGAGGTCGATGAGCAGTTCTTC. The J gene is TRBJ2-1, the V gene TRBV4-1; D perhaps matches TRBD2 (5 bases). The CDR3 contains 15 residues. Germline CDR1 and CDR2: MGHRA and YSYEKL. Trimming took 2 bases from V and 8 from J, leaving 16 bases between them.

This clone was counted between two and nine times. The V gene is TRBV2, the J gene TRBJ1-2; D might be TRBD1 (5 bases). Germline V gives CDR1 SNHLY, CDR2 FYNNEI. The V end lost 1 base, the J end lost 3 bases, and 12 bases lay between the germline ends. The CDR3 is 15 amino acids. Written as DNA, the CDR3 is TGTGCCAGCAGTGAAGGTCGGGGCCTCGACTATGGCTACACCTTC. This encodes CASSEGRGLDYGYTF.

DNA for the CDR3: TGTGCCTGGAGTCTGGGACCAAATCAGCCCCAGCATTTT. This codes for CAWSLGPNQPQHF. J is TRBJ1-5 and V is TRBV30; maybe TRBD1 (5 bases). CDR1 GTSNPN and CDR2 SVGIG come from the germline V gene (reference sequence). The CDR3 sequence is 13 residues long. Trimming removed 2 bases at V and 4 bases at J, with 9 bases between.

V and J are TRBV7-9 and TRBJ1-1; TRBD1 might be the D (6 bases). This CDR3 is 14 amino acids long. The V gene lost 1 base and the J gene lost 7 bases, with 13 bases spanning the gap. The germline V gene has CDR1 SEHNR and CDR2 FQNEAQ (reference sequence). CDR3 protein: CASSLDRVGSEAFF. DNA of the CDR3: TGTGCCAGCAGCTTAGACAGGGTCGGTAGTGAAGCTTTCTTT.

The chain uses TRBV5-1 and TRBJ1-5; no definite D call. CDR1 SGHRS and CDR2 YFSETQ come from the germline V gene. V lost 4 bases and J 6 bases, leaving 11 bases between the germline ends. The CDR3 is made up of 13 amino acids. The CDR3 here is CASSPEGSQPQHF. CDR3 DNA sequence: TGCGCCAGCAGCCCTGAGGGAAGTCAGCCCCAGCATTTT.

The V and J genes are TRBV5-1 and TRBJ1-2; D is ambiguous. This CDR3 region has 14 residues. The V and J ends lost 0 bases and 0 bases respectively, with 6 bases between them. Germline V CDR1 and CDR2: SGHRS, YFSETQ. The CDR3 nucleotides are TGCGCCAGCAGCTTGGATGCGGCTAACTATGGCTACACCTTC. It codes for CASSLDAANYGYTF. Filled out from reference TRBV5-1 and TRBJ1-2, the complete variable domain reads KAGVTQTPRYLIKTRGQQVTLSCSPISGHRSVSWYQQTPGQGLQFLFEYFSETQRNKGNFPGRFSGRQFSNSRSEMNVSTLELGDSALYLCASSLDAANYGYTFGSGTRLTVV.

This clone has just one count. This chain connects TRBV5-1 to TRBJ2-2, with D maybe TRBD1 (5 bases). The CDR3 covers 14 residues. The germline gives CDR1 SGHRS, CDR2 YFSETQ. V was cut by 3 bases and J by 3 bases, with 9 bases left in between. The CDR3 region is CASSYRQYTGELFF. The CDR3, as DNA: TGCGCCAGCAGCTACAGACAGTACACCGGGGAGCTGTTTTTT.

The genes are TRBV27 and TRBJ1-5, with D tentatively TRBD1 (6 bases). From germline, CDR1 is MNHEY and CDR2 SMNVEV (reference sequence). The CDR3 covers 14 residues. V lost 2 bases, J lost 5 bases, and 10 bases lay in between. CDR3 amino acids: CASSLGGADQPQHF. For the CDR3, the DNA is TGTGCCAGCAGTTTAGGGGGCGCGGATCAGCCCCAGCATTTT.

The chain couples TRBV15 to TRBJ1-2, with a tentative D call TRBD1 (5 bases). This CDR3 spans 15 amino acids. Trimming cost V 1 base and J 4 bases, with 13 bases left between them. Germline CDR1 reads LNHNV; CDR2 reads YYDKDF (reference sequence). CDR3 nucleotides: TGTGCCACCAGCAGAGGGATGGCAGGGAGCTATGGCTACACCTTC. Its translation: CATSRGMAGSYGYTF.

This sequence joins TRBV7-8 and TRBJ1-3; tentatively, D is TRBD1 (6 bases). V was clipped by 5 bases and J by 0 bases, with 14 bases between them. The CDR3 consists of 16 residues. The germline V gene has CDR1 SGHVS and CDR2 FQNEAQ. The DNA for the CDR3 is TGTGCCAGCAGCGCGATCCGACAGGACTCTGGAAACACCATATATTTT. It translates to CASSAIRQDSGNTIYF.

The V call is TRBV5-1, the J call TRBJ2-5; 13 bases match TRBD2. Germline V CDR1 and CDR2: SGHRS, YFSETQ. Trimming cost V 3 bases and J 4 bases; bases outside gene matches: 9. The CDR3 sequence is 17 residues long. CDR3 protein: CASSSGTSGVGGETQYF. DNA for the CDR3: TGCGCCAGCAGCTCCGGGACTAGCGGGGTGGGAGGAGAGACCCAGTACTTC.

The CDR3: CAWSVGTNTGELFF. In nucleotides, the CDR3 is TGTGCCTGGAGTGTAGGCACCAACACCGGGGAGCTGTTTTTT. This chain uses TRBV30 with TRBJ2-2; D is uncertain. CDR3 length equals 14 residues. The V gene lost 0 bases and the J gene lost 2 bases, with 7 bases spanning the gap. Germline CDR1 is GTSNPN and CDR2 is SVGIG (reference sequence).

This clone has just one count. The rearrangement joins TRBV13 to TRBJ1-1, with TRBD1 as a possible D gene (5 bases). In germline, CDR1 is PRHDT, CDR2 FYEKMQ (reference sequence). This CDR3 has 15 residues. V was cut by 5 bases and J by 2 bases, with 15 bases left in between. The CDR3, as DNA: TGTGCCAGCAGCATAACGGGGCAGCACAACACTGAAGCTTTCTTT. It yields the protein CASSITGQHNTEAFF.

The chain is built from TRBV24-1 and TRBJ2-1; weak D call: TRBD2 (5 bases). The V end lost 0 bases, the J end lost 5 bases, and 10 bases lay between the germline ends. Looked up from germline, CDR1 is KGHDR and CDR2 is SFDVKD. The CDR3 extends over 15 amino acids. CDR3 residues: CATSDLESGNNEQFF. The CDR3 DNA is TGTGCCACCAGTGATTTGGAGTCGGGGAACAATGAGCAGTTCTTC.

The rearrangement links TRBV5-8 to TRBJ1-2, with D tentatively TRBD1 (5 bases). Per the germline V gene, CDR1 is SGHTS and CDR2 is YDEGEE. The ends were cut back, 4 bases at V and 6 bases at J, with 22 bases in the middle. This CDR3 is 16 amino acids long. CDR3 bases: TGTGCCAGCAGCCCCGTCCACCAGGGAAAACTTAATGGCTACACCTTC. This translates into CASSPVHQGKLNGYTF.

The rearrangement links TRBV7-3 to TRBJ1-6; D might be TRBD1 (6 bases). Trimming cost V 0 bases and J 6 bases, with 9 bases left between them. The germline gives CDR1 SGHTA, CDR2 FQGTGA. This CDR3 comprises 15 residues. The CDR3, as DNA: TGTGCCAGCAGCTTAACGAGGGACACTAATTCACCCCTCCACTTT. Its translation: CASSLTRDTNSPLHF.

The V gene is TRBV5-4, the J gene TRBJ1-1; 8 nucleotides align to TRBD1. With V trimmed by 4 bases and J by 1 base, 6 bases remained unmatched. The CDR3 loop spans 15 amino acids. Germline values: CDR1 SGHNT, CDR2 YYREEE (reference sequence). This CDR3 is CASSPPTGENTEAFF. The CDR3 region has the DNA TGTGCCAGCAGCCCACCGACAGGGGAGAACACTGAAGCTTTCTTT.

The table lists this clone with a few counts. The V call is TRBV7-9, the J call TRBJ2-6; 8 bases line up with TRBD1. This CDR3 has 16 residues. Germline-derived CDR1 and CDR2 are SEHNR and FQNEAQ (reference sequence). J gave up 2 bases and V 4 bases, and 4 bases lay outside the gene matches. Here the CDR3 reads CASSSNRGAGANVLTF. The CDR3 DNA reads TGTGCCAGCAGCTCCAACAGGGGGGCTGGGGCCAACGTCCTGACTTTC. Combining the CDR3 with reference TRBV7-9 and TRBJ2-6 gives the whole variable domain DTGVSQNPRHKITKRGQNVTFRCDPISEHNRLYWYRQTLGQGPEFLTYFQNEAQLEKSRLLSDRFSAERPKGSFSTLEIQRTEQGDSAMYLCASSSNRGAGANVLTFGAGSRLTVL.

The CDR3 sequence is CASSWGTGTDTQYF. Written as DNA, the CDR3 is TGTGCCAGCAGCTGGGGAACGGGGACAGATACGCAGTATTTT. This chain links TRBV11-2 with TRBJ2-3; a possible D gene is TRBD2 (5 bases). Trimming pared 4 bases from V and 3 bases from J, leaving 11 bases between. CDR1 and CDR2 from the germline V gene are SGHAT and FQNNGV. The CDR3 is 14 residues long.

The rearrangement links TRBV29-1 to TRBJ2-7; 14 positions match TRBD2. V shed 4 bases and J 4 bases; nucleotides not matched to a gene: 12. Germline values: CDR1 SQVTM, CDR2 ANQGSEA. This CDR3 has 17 amino acids. The CDR3 DNA is TGCAGCGTTGCCAACCGTTTGACTAGCGGGAGGGTATACGAGCAGTACTTC. It codes for CSVANRLTSGRVYEQYF.

This clone was seen once. In nucleotides, the CDR3 is TGCGCCAGCAGCCAAAATGTTGCTGGGACGATAACCTACGAGCAGTACTTC. Protein sequence: CASSQNVAGTITYEQYF. The rearrangement uses TRBV4-1 and TRBJ2-7; D possibly uses TRBD1 or TRBD2 (5 bases each). Germline V gene lookup returns CDR1 MGHRA and CDR2 YSYEKL. Trimming cost V 2 bases and J 2 bases, with 19 bases left between them. The CDR3 consists of 17 residues.

The chain recombines TRBV24-1 with TRBJ1-5, with 8 bases fitting TRBD1. The CDR3 loop spans 16 amino acids. The V and J ends lost 4 bases and 2 bases, in that order; junction bases with no gene match: 6. Germline V gene lookup returns CDR1 KGHDR and CDR2 SFDVKD. The CDR3 bases are TGTGCCACCAGTGAAAGCGGACAGGGCGGCAATCAGCCCCAGCATTTT. This codes for CATSESGQGGNQPQHF.

The chain is built from TRBV10-3 and TRBJ1-4; maybe TRBD1 (5 bases). From germline, CDR1 is ENHRY and CDR2 SYGVKD. This CDR3 region has 14 residues. Deletions cut 2 bases from V and 8 bases from J, with 12 bases between. The chain's CDR3 is CAISEGGAGEKLFF. CDR3 sequence (DNA): TGTGCCATCAGTGAGGGCGGGGCAGGGGAAAAACTGTTTTTT.

This clone was counted only a few times. The genes are TRBV25-1 and TRBJ1-6, with a possible D match to TRBD1 (5 bases). This CDR3 is 14 amino acids long. V was clipped by 1 base and J by 9 bases, with 10 bases between them. Germline V gene data show CDR1 as MGHDK and CDR2 as SYGVNS. Here the CDR3 DNA reads TGTGCCAGCAGTGAATTACTTGGGACTTCACCCCTCCACTTT. Its translation is CASSELLGTSPLHF.